The clone carrying this T cell receptor beta chain was seen once. This sample was included in a study of shared clonotypes between healthy human individuals. Per the original data handling: There were no quality scores in the junction-only immunoSEQ sequences, so filtering differed. Data came from immunoSEQ multiplex PCR; TCRdb stores just in-frame clones and leaves some out. That table gives V, J and clone size, and the DNA gave D and trimming. Among 2.3 million or so clones listed, approximately 95% were seen once. The specimen sequenced was naive CD4+ T cells from PBMCs. As for subset: CD45RA+ positively selected. The TCR comes from a man between 18 and 35 years old in good health. Some clones in this sample may be carry-over from other donors' samples.

This CDR3 reads CASSQVRRGGHTEAFF. The CDR3 region has the DNA TGCGCCAGCAGCCAAGTGCGCAGGGGAGGGCACACTGAAGCTTTCTTT. The J gene is TRBJ1-1, the V gene TRBV4-1; maybe TRBD1 (6 bases). The germline CDR1 and CDR2 sequences are MGHRA and YSYEKL. Trimming took 1 base from V and 3 from J, leaving 15 bases between them. CDR3 length equals 16 residues.